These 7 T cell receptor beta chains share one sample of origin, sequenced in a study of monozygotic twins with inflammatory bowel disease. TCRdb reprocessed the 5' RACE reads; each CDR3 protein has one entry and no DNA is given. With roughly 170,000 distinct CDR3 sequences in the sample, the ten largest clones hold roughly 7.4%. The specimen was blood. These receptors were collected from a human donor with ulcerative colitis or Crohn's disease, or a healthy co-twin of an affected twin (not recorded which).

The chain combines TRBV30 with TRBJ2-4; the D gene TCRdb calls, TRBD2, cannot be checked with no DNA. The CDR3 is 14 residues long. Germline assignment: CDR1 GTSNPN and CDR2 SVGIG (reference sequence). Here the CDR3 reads CAWGGSLAKNIQYF. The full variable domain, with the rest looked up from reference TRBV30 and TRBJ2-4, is SQTIHQWPATLVQPVGSPLSLECTVEGTSNPNLYWYRQAAGRGLQLLFYSVGIGQISSEVPQNLSASRPQDRQFILSSKKLLLSDSGFYLCAWGGSLAKNIQYFGAGTRLSVL.

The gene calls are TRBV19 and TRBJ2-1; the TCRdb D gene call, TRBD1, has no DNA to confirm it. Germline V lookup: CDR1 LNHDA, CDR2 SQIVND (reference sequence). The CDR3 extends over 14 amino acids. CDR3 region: CASNQGPSYNEQFF. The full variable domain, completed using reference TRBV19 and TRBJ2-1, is DGGITQSPKYLFRKEGQNVTLSCEQNLNHDAMYWYRQDPGQGLRLIYYSQIVNDFQKGDIAEGYSVSREKKESFPLTVTSAQKNPTAFYLCASNQGPSYNEQFFGPGTRLTVL.

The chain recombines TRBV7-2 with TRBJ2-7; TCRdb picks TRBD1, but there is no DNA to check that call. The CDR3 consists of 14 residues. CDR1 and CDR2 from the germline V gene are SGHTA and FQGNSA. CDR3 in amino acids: CASSIDRFRYEQYF. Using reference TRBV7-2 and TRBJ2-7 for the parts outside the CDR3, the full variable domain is GAGVSQSPSNKVTEKGKDVELRCDPISGHTALYWYRQSLGQGLEFLIYFQGNSAPDKSGLPSDRFSAERTGGSVSTLTIQRTQQEDSAVYLCASSIDRFRYEQYFGPGTRLTVT.

Here the CDR3 reads CASSPIAGGPPYEQYF. This chain joins TRBV18 and TRBJ2-7; TCRdb names TRBD2, which stays unverified in the absence of DNA. CDR1 is KGHSH, CDR2 LQKENI, per germline. The CDR3 contains 16 residues. Supplemented by reference TRBV18 and TRBJ2-7, the full variable domain reads NAGVMQNPRHLVRRRGQEARLRCSPMKGHSHVYWYRQLPEEGLKFMVYLQKENIIDESGMPKERFSAEFPKEGPSILRIQQVVRGDSAAYFCASSPIAGGPPYEQYFGPGTRLTVT.

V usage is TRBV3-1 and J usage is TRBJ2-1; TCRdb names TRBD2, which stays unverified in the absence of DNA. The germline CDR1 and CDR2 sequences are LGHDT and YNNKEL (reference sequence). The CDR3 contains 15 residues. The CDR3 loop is CASSQAGGGFEKQFF.

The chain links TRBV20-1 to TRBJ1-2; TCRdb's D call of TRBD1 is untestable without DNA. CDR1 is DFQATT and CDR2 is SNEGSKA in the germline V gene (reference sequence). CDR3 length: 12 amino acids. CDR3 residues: CSARSPAYGYTF.

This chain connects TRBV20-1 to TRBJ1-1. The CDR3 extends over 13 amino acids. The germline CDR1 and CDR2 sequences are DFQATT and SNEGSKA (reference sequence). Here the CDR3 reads CSATSERNTEAFF.